The 19 T cell receptor beta chains in this list originate from one sample, sequenced in a study of blood T cells in healthy people across ages. Sample-barcoded 5' priming and a J-beta primer mix drove a second PCR of roughly 7 to 11 cycles. A single record per CDR3 protein comes from TCRdb applying MiXCR to the 5' RACE reads. The sample lists fewer than 750,000 distinct CDR3 sequences; more than 45% were seen once. Sequenced: blood. The receptors shown here come from a woman older than 75 in good health.

The chain couples TRBV2 to TRBJ2-5; D is ambiguous. The CDR3 is 14 amino acids. Germline V gives CDR1 SNHLY, CDR2 FYNNEI. Trimming removed 2 bases from V and 5 bases from J, with 12 bases in between. The CDR3 reads CASSESRTVETQYF. The CDR3 nucleotides read TGTGCCAGCAGTGAAAGTAGAACAGTGGAGACCCAGTACTTC.

The J gene is TRBJ2-2, the V gene TRBV12-3 or TRBV12-4; a weak D match, TRBD1 (6 bases). The length of the CDR3 is 14 residues. V lost 2 bases and J lost 3, with 7 bases in between. DNA of the CDR3: TGTGCCAGCAGTTTATACAGGGACACCGGGGAGCTGTTTTTT. The encoded protein is CASSLYRDTGELFF.

The rearrangement links TRBV7-9 to TRBJ2-3, with TRBD1 as a possible D gene (6 bases). Between the trimmed V and J ends, which lost 8 bases and 0 bases, there was a span of 12 bases. Germline V gene sequence: CDR1 SEHNR, CDR2 FQNEAQ (reference sequence). The CDR3 length is 14 residues. The CDR3 bases are TGTGCCAGCCTACGGACAGCCAGCACAGATACGCAGTATTTT. Translation: CASLRTASTDTQYF.

On this clonotype itself: The junction differs from germline at one of its ends, possibly a read error. The rearrangement uses TRBV6-6 and TRBJ2-6; D is possibly TRBD1 (6 bases). CDR1 is MNHNY, CDR2 SVGAGI, per germline (reference sequence). The CDR3 extends over 15 amino acids. The CDR3 is CVSSYGTRGANVLTF. CDR3 DNA sequence: TGTGTCAGCAGTTACGGGACAAGAGGGGCCAACGTCCTGACTTTC.

The chain is built from TRBV7-2 and TRBJ2-3, with D perhaps TRBD1 or TRBD2 (5 bases each). Looked up from germline, CDR1 is SGHTA and CDR2 is FQGNSA. This CDR3 is built from 15 residues. V gave up 1 base and J gave up 6 bases, with 14 bases separating them. CDR3 in DNA: TGTGCCAGCAGCTTAGAAACGGGACCGAGGGATACGCAGTATTTT. Residues: CASSLETGPRDTQYF.

On this clonotype: This sequence may be a read error, since a much larger clone differs from it by one base. The rearrangement joins TRBV7-9 to TRBJ1-4; D not resolved. The CDR3 contains 14 residues. CDR1 is SEHNR and CDR2 is FQNEAQ in the germline V gene (reference sequence). Between the trimmed V and J ends, which lost 5 bases and 0 bases, there was a span of 7 bases. The CDR3 DNA is TGTGCCAGCAGCGTCGCGGCAACTAATGAAAAACTGTTTTTT. Its translation: CASSVAATNEKLFF.

The chain links TRBV11-1 to TRBJ2-3; 9 positions match TRBD2. Looked up from germline, CDR1 is SGHAT and CDR2 is FQDESV (reference sequence). The length of the CDR3 is 18 residues. V dropped 2 bases and J dropped 1; count of bases not matched to a gene: 10. CDR3 in DNA: TGTGCCAGCAGCTTATCTAGCGGGGAGAGCTTCGGCACAGATACGCAGTATTTT. This sequence encodes CASSLSSGESFGTDTQYF.

The sample holds a few counts of this clonotype. The rearrangement joins TRBV7-8 to TRBJ2-2, with a possible D match to TRBD1 (7 bases). CDR3 length equals 18 residues. The ends were cut back, 6 bases at V and 0 bases at J, with 20 bases in the middle. Germline CDR1 and CDR2: SGHVS and FQNEAQ. For the CDR3, the DNA is TGTGCCAGCAGTCAGGGACAGCGCGGGGCCGCGAACACCGGGGAGCTGTTTTTT. This gives the protein CASSQGQRGAANTGELFF.

This clonotype has a single count. A much more abundant neighbour one base away suggests this may be a read error. This chain connects TRBV9 to TRBJ2-1; TRBD1 might be the D (5 bases). The CDR3 runs 14 residues. V was cut by 2 bases and J by 9 bases, with 15 bases left in between. In germline, CDR1 is SGDLS, CDR2 YYNGEE. For the CDR3, the DNA is TGTGCCAGCAGCGTTACAGGAGAAAACAGTGAGCAGTTCTTC. This encodes CASSVTGENSEQFF.

This chain connects TRBV10-3 to TRBJ2-1; 12 positions match TRBD1. The ends lost 10 bases at V and 6 bases at J; junction bases unmatched: 10. CDR1 is ENHRY and CDR2 is SYGVKD in the germline V gene. There are 15 residues in the CDR3. CDR3: CATRDRGQVVNEQFF. The CDR3 nucleotides are TGTGCCACCAGGGACAGGGGGCAAGTTGTCAATGAGCAGTTCTTC.

This chain joins TRBV27 and TRBJ2-3; 8 positions agree with TRBD1. Germline-derived CDR1 and CDR2 are MNHEY and SMNVEV (reference sequence). The CDR3 extends over 16 amino acids. The V gene end was trimmed by 6 bases and the J gene end by 7 bases; junction bases not matched to a gene: 15. The CDR3 nucleotides read TGTGCCAGCAGCCTAGTGGCAGGGGGCATCGGATATACGCAGTATTTT. The encoded protein is CASSLVAGGIGYTQYF.

V is TRBV7-2 and J is TRBJ1-6; D is unresolved. CDR3 length equals 15 residues. The germline CDR1 and CDR2 sequences are SGHTA and FQGNSA. Trimming removed 0 bases at V and 7 bases at J, with 10 bases between. CDR3 region: CASSLAGPPNSPLHF. For the CDR3, the DNA is TGTGCCAGCAGCTTAGCTGGACCTCCAAATTCACCCCTCCACTTT.

This clonotype appeared many times. The J gene is TRBJ2-7, the V gene TRBV6-6; weak D call: TRBD1 (5 bases). Germline assignment: CDR1 MNHNY and CDR2 SVGAGI (reference sequence). The CDR3 spans 13 residues. Trimming took off 4 bases at V and 3 bases at J, with 10 bases between the two ends. CDR3 DNA: TGTGCCAGCAGTTGGCCCGACAGCTACGAGCAGTACTTC. Translating it yields CASSWPDSYEQYF.

This clonotype was seen once. A read error may be the cause here, since a much bigger clone is one base away. V and J are TRBV10-3 and TRBJ2-1; D assignment may be TRBD1 or TRBD2 (5 bases each). TRBJ2-7 explains the end of the DNA better; the J call may be wrong. Germline loops: CDR1 ENHRY, CDR2 SYGVKD. The CDR3 is 15 residues long. The CDR3 here is CAISVMRGPPNEQYF. The CDR3 region has the DNA TGTGCCATCAGTGTGATGAGGGGACCTCCAAATGAGCAGTACTTC.

In regard to this clonotype: The conserved phenylalanine or tryptophan normally closing the CDR3 is absent here, so this likely arose from a read error. The rearrangement uses TRBV7-3 and TRBJ2-1, with TRBD2 identical over 7 bases. Germline CDR1 and CDR2: SGHTA and FQGTGA. J gave up 7 bases and V 6 bases, and 12 bases lay outside the gene matches. This CDR3 is built from 15 residues. Here the CDR3 reads CASRLGEAGPNEQFS. CDR3 coding DNA: TGTGCCAGCAGACTGGGAGAAGCGGGGCCAAATGAGCAGTTCTCC.

This chain joins TRBV3-1 and TRBJ1-1, with unresolved D. Germline loops: CDR1 LGHDT, CDR2 YNNKEL (reference sequence). The CDR3 runs to 14 residues. V lost 5 bases and J lost 3, with 13 bases in between. The CDR3 sequence: CASSFRMADTEAFF. CDR3 bases: TGTGCCAGCAGCTTTCGGATGGCTGACACTGAAGCTTTCTTT.

V gene TRBV6-5 combines with J gene TRBJ2-3; 9 nucleotides match TRBD2. The CDR3 totals 16 residues. Per germline, CDR1 MNHEY and CDR2 SVGAGI. The junction had 10 bases not matched to a gene; V was cut back by 6 bases and J by 3 bases. This CDR3 reads CASSRRTSVSTDTQYF. The CDR3 bases are TGTGCCAGCAGCCGCAGGACTAGCGTTTCAACAGATACGCAGTATTTT.

At least ten counts were recorded for this clonotype. J is TRBJ1-2 and V is TRBV5-1, with 11 positions matching TRBD1. This CDR3 has 14 amino acids. Germline assignment: CDR1 SGHRS and CDR2 YFSETQ. V lost 6 bases, J lost 4 bases, and 5 bases stayed unmatched. This CDR3 reads CASNSGTGGYGYTF. The CDR3 region has the DNA TGCGCCAGCAACTCTGGGACAGGGGGCTATGGCTACACCTTC.

The chain has TRBV27 and TRBJ2-5, with 7 bases identical to TRBD1. Germline lookup yields CDR1 MNHEY and CDR2 SMNVEV (reference sequence). This CDR3 comprises 14 residues. V lost 6 bases and J lost 11; bases outside the gene matches: 15. CDR3 sequence (DNA): TGTGCCAGCAGCACCGGGACAGCGTACAATGAGCAGTACTTC. This encodes CASSTGTAYNEQYF.